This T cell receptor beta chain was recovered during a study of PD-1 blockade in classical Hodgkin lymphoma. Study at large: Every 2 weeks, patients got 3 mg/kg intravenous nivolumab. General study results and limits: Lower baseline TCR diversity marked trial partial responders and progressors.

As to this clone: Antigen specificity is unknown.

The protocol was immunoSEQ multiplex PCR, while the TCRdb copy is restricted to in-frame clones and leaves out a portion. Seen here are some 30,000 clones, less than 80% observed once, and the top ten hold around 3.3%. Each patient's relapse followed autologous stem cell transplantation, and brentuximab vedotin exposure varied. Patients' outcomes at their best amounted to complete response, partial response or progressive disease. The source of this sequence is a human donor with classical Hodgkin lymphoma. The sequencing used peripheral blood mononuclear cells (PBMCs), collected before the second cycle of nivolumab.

In DNA, the CDR3 is TGTGCCAGCAGCTTAGTTTCTCCTTACAATGAGCAGTTCTTC. Protein sequence: CASSLVSPYNEQFF. The chain combines TRBV11-2 with TRBJ2-1; no firm D call. Germline values: CDR1 SGHAT, CDR2 FQNNGV. Trimming stripped 1 base from V and 4 bases from J, with 8 bases between. The CDR3 has 14 residues.